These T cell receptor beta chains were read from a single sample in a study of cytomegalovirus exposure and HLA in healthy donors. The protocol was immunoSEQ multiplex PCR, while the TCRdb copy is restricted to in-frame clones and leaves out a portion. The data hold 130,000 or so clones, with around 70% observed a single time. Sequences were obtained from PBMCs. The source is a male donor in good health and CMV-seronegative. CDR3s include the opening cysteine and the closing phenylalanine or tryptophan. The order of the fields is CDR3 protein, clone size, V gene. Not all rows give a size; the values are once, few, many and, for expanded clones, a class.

CDR3: CASSLGMQTWSNSPLHF; size: -; V: TRBV5-8
CDR3: CASSQQGYYGYTF; size: -; V: TRBV14
CDR3: CAWSVRSRAFF; size: few; V: TRBV30
CDR3: CAWSGGRTGELFF; size: -; V: TRBV30
CDR3: CASSFLRNTEAFF; size: -; V: TRBV28
CDR3: CASSDEGVSGRFF; size: -; V: TRBV6-1
CDR3: CASSHQRGPGELFF; size: -; V: TRBV4-3
CDR3: CASSRGQGLGYTF; size: -; V: TRBV11-2
CDR3: CASSIGLDPYNSPLHF; size: once; V: TRBV6-6
CDR3: CASSSAGLNQPQHF; size: -; V: TRBV7-9
CDR3: CASSLDIAGGDTQYF; size: -; V: TRBV7-9
CDR3: CASKPGGANEKLFF; size: -; V: TRBV28
CDR3: CASSPRGGNEYEQYF; size: -; V: TRBV9
CDR3: CASRGDRSLQYF; size: -; V: TRBV2
CDR3: CASSTRQGGYEQYF; size: -; V: TRBV5-1
CDR3: CASSLAPQGAGSGNTIYF; size: -; V: TRBV5-1
CDR3: CASSDGAGPTDTQYF; size: -; V: TRBV6-4
CDR3: CASSRQGGETQYF; size: -; V: TRBV18
CDR3: CSARQAGNNEQFF; size: once; V: TRBV29-1
CDR3: CASSLYQGETQYF; size: -; V: TRBV5-4